This T cell receptor beta chain was captured in a study of high-grade serous ovarian cancer treatment subgroups (dated by TCRdb to the early 2020s). In terms of the full investigation: On average, each sample produced around 15,000 sequencing reads and approximately 8,100 unique TCR beta rearrangements. TCR beta repertoires were profiled in patients with high-grade serous ovarian cancer who were grouped, under a laparoscopic triage algorithm, by complete gross resection or by neoadjuvant chemotherapy response. The roughly 30-patient cohort included around ten patients with no residual disease after primary surgery (R0), around ten excellent NACT responders, and around ten poor NACT responders. One primary tumor sample and two metastatic tumor samples were contributed by each patient, so that fewer than 95 samples were obtained in total. Study-wide findings and limitations: The TCR repertoire analyses centered on CDR3, leaving CDR1 and CDR2 unanalyzed. Neoantigen level correlated positively with TCR clonal relatedness, and copy number variation and mutation load from whole-genome sequencing showed a positive trend with TCR clonal relatedness. Because bulk tumor TCR sequencing provided no spatial information, insight into HGSC tumor complexity and diversity was limited. Repertoire similarity ranging from roughly 0.095 to 0.8 was observed between tumors from the same patient, whereas almost no similarity was observed between different patients.

High-throughput TCR profiling via ImmunoSEQ was performed on the roughly 81 tumor samples. Processing in the source paper ran as follows. Repertoire diversity metrics included richness (unique productive sequences), clonality, evenness and relatedness; Bhattacharyya coefficient assessed similarity between samples. Conclusions stayed consistent in a sensitivity analysis that left out TCRs with fewer than two reads. The clones in this table, taken by TCRdb from immuneACCESS, are in-frame only. Not every clone is retained; where verified, under half of the shortfall comes from an unresolved V gene, and the cause of the rest is unknown. V, J and clone size reflect that table, while D and trimming were determined from the DNA. The sample yields about 5,900 clones; around 72% were counted once. The top ten hold 10% of the sample. With respect to this clone: There is no known antigen for this receptor. No base qualities exist here, and no much larger clone lies one base off it.

The tumor samples were collected prior to definitive surgery or chemotherapy. Genomic DNA extraction was performed by the MD Anderson Biospecimen Extraction Resource, and TCR sequencing was carried out by the MD Anderson Cancer Genomics Laboratory. The junction shows trimming of 2 bases on V and 6 bases on J, and the gene matches do not reach 10 bases of it. Counted from cysteine to phenylalanine, this CDR3 has 15 amino acids. Solely the CDR3 DNA is kept, with 45 bases framed from the first base. The germline V gene (reference sequence) supplies CDR1 GTSNPN and CDR2 SVGIG. The sequencing input was tumor tissue. The TCR originated in a human donor with high-grade serous ovarian cancer. In this chain, TRBV30 is recombined with TRBJ1-2, with 9 bases in between that match TRBD1. The nucleotide sequence is given as TGTGCCTGGAGTTCGGCGGACAGGGGAAAGGATGGCTACACCTTC. Its product reads: CAWSSADRGKDGYTF.